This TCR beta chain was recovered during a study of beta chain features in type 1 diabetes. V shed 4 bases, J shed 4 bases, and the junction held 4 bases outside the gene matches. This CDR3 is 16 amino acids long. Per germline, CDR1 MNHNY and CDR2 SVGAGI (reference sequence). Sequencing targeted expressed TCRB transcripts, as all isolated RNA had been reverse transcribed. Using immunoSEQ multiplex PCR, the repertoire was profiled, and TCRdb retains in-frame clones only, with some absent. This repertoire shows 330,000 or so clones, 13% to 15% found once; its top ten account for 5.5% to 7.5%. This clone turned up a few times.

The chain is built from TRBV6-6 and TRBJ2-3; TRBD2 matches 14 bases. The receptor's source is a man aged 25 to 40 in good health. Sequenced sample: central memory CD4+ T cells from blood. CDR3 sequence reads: CASSLGTSGSADTQYF. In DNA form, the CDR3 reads TGTGCCAGCAGTTTGGGGACTAGCGGGAGCGCAGATACGCAGTATTTT.